What follows are 20 T cell receptor beta chains derived from one specimen sequenced in a study of response to subunit inactivated influenza vaccine. Via MiXCR, TCRdb re-called the RT-PCR reads, giving one row per CDR3 protein. The sample consists of around 480,000 distinct CDR3 sequences, about 15% of them appearing once. The sample was CD4+ T cells sorted from PBMCs, taken around 25 months after vaccination. The receptors were sampled from a man in his fifties or sixties who received an inactivated influenza vaccine.

This clonotype was seen a few times. The chain combines TRBV10-3 with TRBJ2-1, with 11 bases fitting TRBD2. Per germline, CDR1 ENHRY and CDR2 SYGVKD. The V and J ends lost 6 bases and 9 bases, in that order; junction bases with no gene match: 13. The CDR3 runs to 16 residues. CDR3: CAIRDIPTSGSTEQFF. The CDR3 DNA sequence: TGTGCCATCAGGGACATACCCACTAGCGGGAGTACTGAGCAGTTCTTC.

The gene calls are TRBV20-1 and TRBJ2-2, with D possibly TRBD2 on 6 matching bases. This CDR3 contains 16 residues. V lost 4 bases, J lost 2 bases, and 17 bases lay in between. Per germline, CDR1 DFQATT and CDR2 SNEGSKA (reference sequence). Here the CDR3 DNA reads TGCAGTGCTACCGTTGTACGACTAGGAAACACCGGGGAGCTGTTTTTT. It translates to CSATVVRLGNTGELFF.

This clonotype was counted only a few times. The chain carries TRBV10-3 and TRBJ2-3, with 8 bases aligning to TRBD1. The CDR3 spans 17 residues. The ends lost 2 bases at V and 0 bases at J; junction bases unmatched: 7. The germline CDR1 and CDR2 sequences are ENHRY and SYGVKD. In nucleotides, the CDR3 is TGTGCCATCAGTGAGCCTGACAGGGGAAGAAGCACAGATACGCAGTATTTT. This gives the protein CAISEPDRGRSTDTQYF.

The chain couples TRBV6-2 or TRBV6-3 to TRBJ2-4; tentative D call: TRBD1 (5 bases). With 5 bases removed from V and 9 bases from J, the gap between germline ends came to 11 bases. In germline, CDR1 is MNHEY, CDR2 SVGEGT. The CDR3 has 12 residues. Here the CDR3 DNA reads TGTGCCAGCAGTCAGTCGCAGGGCATTCAGTACTTC. Translating gives CASSQSQGIQYF.

This clonotype came up a few times. J is TRBJ2-7 and V is TRBV12-3 or TRBV12-4; 8 nucleotides align to TRBD2. This CDR3 comprises 14 residues. V lost 5 bases, J lost 6 bases, and 9 bases stayed unmatched. The CDR3 reads CASSPQAGVGEQYF. CDR3 bases: TGTGCCAGCAGTCCACAAGCGGGAGTAGGCGAGCAGTACTTC.

CDR3: CASSPWASGSEETQYF. The CDR3 nucleotides are TGTGCCAGCAGCCCGTGGGCTAGCGGGAGTGAAGAGACCCAGTACTTC. The chain links TRBV7-9 to TRBJ2-5; 10 bases are a match to TRBD2. V lost 5 bases to trimming and J lost 3 bases; unmatched junction nucleotides: 9. The germline V gene has CDR1 SEHNR and CDR2 FQNEAQ (reference sequence). The CDR3 consists of 16 residues.

This clonotype was seen a few times. The chain joins TRBV28 to TRBJ2-2; D may be TRBD1 (8 bases). V gave up 5 bases and J gave up 4 bases, with 14 bases separating them. Germline lookup yields CDR1 MDHEN and CDR2 SYDVKM. The CDR3 covers 15 residues. CDR3: CASSVYRGGTGELFF. The CDR3 DNA follows: TGTGCCAGCAGTGTTTACAGGGGGGGCACCGGGGAGCTGTTTTTT.

This clonotype has at least ten counts. The chain links TRBV5-5 to TRBJ1-5, with a possible D match to TRBD1 (5 bases). V was shortened by 3 bases and J by 7 bases, with 17 bases between the two germline ends. Germline CDR1 SGHKS, CDR2 YYEKEE (reference sequence). CDR3 length: 15 amino acids. The CDR3 sequence is CASSYVAGVGQPQHF. The CDR3 nucleotides are TGTGCCAGCAGCTACGTAGCGGGGGTAGGGCAGCCCCAGCATTTT.

This clonotype showed up just a few times. The chain carries TRBV20-1 and TRBJ1-5, with D maybe TRBD1 (5 bases). This CDR3 has 15 amino acids. Trimming left V 6 bases short and J 4 bases short, with 19 bases between. The germline V gene has CDR1 DFQATT and CDR2 SNEGSKA (reference sequence). CDR3 bases: TGCAGTGCCCCGCGGGGAGGGGCAATAAATCAGCCCCAGCATTTT. It is translated as CSAPRGGAINQPQHF.

The CDR3 reads CASSVRGQGGIEQFF. The CDR3 DNA follows: TGTGCCAGCAGCGTTCGGGGCCAAGGGGGGATTGAGCAGTTCTTC. The V gene is TRBV9, the J gene TRBJ2-1; D assignment may be TRBD1 or TRBD2 (6 bases each). Germline V lookup: CDR1 SGDLS, CDR2 YYNGEE. The CDR3 loop spans 15 amino acids. The V end was cut by 2 bases, the J end by 9 bases, with 18 bases between. Supplemented by reference TRBV9 and TRBJ2-1, the full variable domain reads DSGVTQTPKHLITATGQRVTLRCSPRSGDLSVYWYQQSLDQGLQFLIQYYNGEERAKGNILERFSAQQFPDLHSELNLSSLELGDSALYFCASSVRGQGGIEQFFGPGTRLTVL.

This clonotype was observed at least ten times. The chain uses TRBV20-1 and TRBJ1-2; D uncertain. Trimming cost V 4 bases and J 7 bases, with 10 bases left between them. Germline V CDR1 and CDR2: DFQATT, SNEGSKA (reference sequence). The CDR3 runs 11 residues. The DNA for the CDR3 is TGCAGTGCTACGGACGGAGCTGGCTACACCTTC. It translates to CSATDGAGYTF.

This clonotype was seen a few times. The gene calls are TRBV18 and TRBJ2-2; 12 nucleotides match TRBD1. The CDR3 extends over 16 amino acids. V dropped 3 bases and J dropped 5; count of bases not matched to a gene: 4. Per the germline V gene, CDR1 is KGHSH and CDR2 is LQKENI. The chain's CDR3 is CASSPLGQGATGELFF. The CDR3 nucleotides read TGTGCCAGCTCACCTTTGGGACAGGGGGCGACCGGGGAGCTGTTTTTT.

The sample holds a few counts of this clonotype. The rearrangement joins TRBV3-1 to TRBJ1-4, with D possibly being TRBD1 (6 bases). CDR3 size: 14 residues. Trimming stripped 0 bases from V and 8 bases from J, with 10 bases between. CDR1 is LGHDT and CDR2 is YNNKEL in the germline V gene (reference sequence). CDR3 protein: CASSQDGGDEKLFF. The CDR3 coding sequence is TGTGCCAGCAGCCAAGATGGGGGCGACGAAAAACTGTTTTTT.

This clonotype appeared a few times. The chain joins TRBV20-1 to TRBJ2-7, with D possibly being TRBD1 (7 bases). V was cut by 0 bases and J by 3 bases, with 15 bases left in between. Germline assignment: CDR1 DFQATT and CDR2 SNEGSKA (reference sequence). This CDR3 has 15 residues. The CDR3: CSARDSQGGFYEQYF. CDR3 coding DNA: TGCAGTGCTAGAGATAGCCAGGGGGGTTTCTACGAGCAGTACTTC.

This chain connects TRBV11-2 to TRBJ2-3, with unresolved D. Trimming stripped 4 bases from V and 0 bases from J, with 11 bases between. In germline, CDR1 is SGHAT, CDR2 FQNNGV. The CDR3 has 15 amino acids. CDR3 sequence reads: CASSSQTLSTDTQYF. The CDR3 nucleotides read TGTGCCAGCAGCTCACAGACACTTAGCACAGATACGCAGTATTTT.

The rearrangement links TRBV29-1 to TRBJ2-7; perhaps D is TRBD1 or TRBD2 (5 bases each). V lost 5 bases to trimming and J lost 0 bases, with 14 bases between them. Germline CDR1 and CDR2: SQVTM and ANQGSEA. This CDR3 comprises 14 residues. For the CDR3, the DNA is TGCAGCGTTTACCATGGGGGAAGCTCCTACGAGCAGTACTTC. Translation: CSVYHGGSSYEQYF.

The chain is built from TRBV15 and TRBJ1-5; no clear D. This CDR3 is 14 amino acids long. The ends were cut back, 0 bases at V and 10 bases at J, with 13 bases in the middle. The germline V gene encodes CDR1 LNHNV and CDR2 YYDKDF (reference sequence). The CDR3 loop is CATSRDRAAIPQHF. DNA for the CDR3: TGTGCCACCAGCAGAGATCGTGCCGCCATCCCCCAGCATTTT.

The rearrangement uses TRBV7-6 and TRBJ1-5; D is unclear. Trimming removed 2 bases at V and 2 bases at J, with 16 bases between. This CDR3 comprises 17 residues. Germline V lookup: CDR1 SGHVS, CDR2 FNYEAQ. The CDR3 loop is CASSLSPRGDRNQPQHF. The CDR3 DNA follows: TGTGCCAGCAGCTTATCCCCTCGCGGAGATCGCAATCAGCCCCAGCATTTT.

The V and J genes are TRBV6-2 or TRBV6-3 and TRBJ2-3, with 11 bases lining up with TRBD2. The germline gives CDR1 MNHEY, CDR2 SVGEGT. V dropped 5 bases and J dropped 6; count of bases not matched to a gene: 16. CDR3 length: 18 amino acids. CDR3: CASSQLTSGVPPLDTQYF. The CDR3 region has the DNA TGTGCCAGCAGTCAATTGACTAGCGGGGTCCCGCCTTTGGATACGCAGTATTTT.

This clonotype was recorded many times. The gene calls are TRBV28 and TRBJ2-7, with D maybe TRBD1 (6 bases). CDR3 length equals 18 residues. In germline, CDR1 is MDHEN, CDR2 SYDVKM. The V end was cut by 1 base, the J end by 4 bases, with 23 bases between. DNA for the CDR3: TGTGCCAGCAGTTTATCCGGTTTGTCAGCCCCTCAGGGGTACGAGCAGTACTTC. This sequence encodes CASSLSGLSAPQGYEQYF.